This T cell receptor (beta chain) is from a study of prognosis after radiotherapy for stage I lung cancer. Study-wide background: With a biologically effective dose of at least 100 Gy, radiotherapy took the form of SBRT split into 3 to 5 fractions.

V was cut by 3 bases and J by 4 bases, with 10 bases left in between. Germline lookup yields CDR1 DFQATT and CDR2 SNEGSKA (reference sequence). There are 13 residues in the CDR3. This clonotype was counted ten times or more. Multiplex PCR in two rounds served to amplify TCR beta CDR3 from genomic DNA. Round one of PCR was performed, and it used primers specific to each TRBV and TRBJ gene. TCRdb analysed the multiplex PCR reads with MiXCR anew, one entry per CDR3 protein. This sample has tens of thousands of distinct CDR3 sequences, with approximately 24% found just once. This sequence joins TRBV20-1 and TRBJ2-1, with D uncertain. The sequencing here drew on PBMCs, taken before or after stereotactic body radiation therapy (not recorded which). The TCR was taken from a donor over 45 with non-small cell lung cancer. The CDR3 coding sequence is TGCAGTGCTAGTGAGTTAGGGTACAATGAGCAGTTCTTC. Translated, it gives CSASELGYNEQFF.